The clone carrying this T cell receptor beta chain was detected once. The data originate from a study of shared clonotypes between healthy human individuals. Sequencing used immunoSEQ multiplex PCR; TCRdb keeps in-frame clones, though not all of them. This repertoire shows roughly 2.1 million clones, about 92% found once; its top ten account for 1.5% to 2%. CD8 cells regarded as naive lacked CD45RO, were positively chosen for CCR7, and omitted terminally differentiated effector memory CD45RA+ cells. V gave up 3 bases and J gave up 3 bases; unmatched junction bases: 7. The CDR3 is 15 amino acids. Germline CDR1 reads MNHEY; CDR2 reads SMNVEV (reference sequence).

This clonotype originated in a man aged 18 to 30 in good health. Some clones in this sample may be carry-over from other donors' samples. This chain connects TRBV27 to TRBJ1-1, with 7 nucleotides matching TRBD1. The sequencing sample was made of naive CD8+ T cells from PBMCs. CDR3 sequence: CASSFYRGIDTEAFF. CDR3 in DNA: TGTGCCAGCAGTTTCTACAGGGGAATAGACACTGAAGCTTTCTTT.